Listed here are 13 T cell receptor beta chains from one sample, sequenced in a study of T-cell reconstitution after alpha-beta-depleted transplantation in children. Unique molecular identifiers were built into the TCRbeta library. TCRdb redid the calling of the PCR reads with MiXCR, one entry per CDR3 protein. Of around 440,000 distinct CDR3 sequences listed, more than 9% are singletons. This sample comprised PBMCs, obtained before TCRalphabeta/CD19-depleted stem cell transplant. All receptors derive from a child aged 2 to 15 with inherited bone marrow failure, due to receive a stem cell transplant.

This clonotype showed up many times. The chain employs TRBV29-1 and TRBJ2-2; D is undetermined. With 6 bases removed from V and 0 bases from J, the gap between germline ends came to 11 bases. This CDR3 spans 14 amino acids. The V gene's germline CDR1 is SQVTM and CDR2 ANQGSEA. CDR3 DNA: TGCAGCGTCCCTCCAACTTCGAACACCGGGGAGCTGTTTTTT. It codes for CSVPPTSNTGELFF.

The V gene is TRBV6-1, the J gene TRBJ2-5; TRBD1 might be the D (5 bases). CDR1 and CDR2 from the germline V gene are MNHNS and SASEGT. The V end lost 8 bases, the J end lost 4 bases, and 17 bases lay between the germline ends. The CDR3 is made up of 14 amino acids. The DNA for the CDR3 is TGTGCCAGCCACACGGTGGGGCAGGGAGAGACCCAGTACTTC. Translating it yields CASHTVGQGETQYF.

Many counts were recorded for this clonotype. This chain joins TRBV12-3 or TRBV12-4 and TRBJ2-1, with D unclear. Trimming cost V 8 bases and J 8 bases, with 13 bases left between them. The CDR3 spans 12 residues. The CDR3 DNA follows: TGTGCCAGCGCCGATCAGTTGGATGAGCAGTTCTTC. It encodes CASADQLDEQFF.

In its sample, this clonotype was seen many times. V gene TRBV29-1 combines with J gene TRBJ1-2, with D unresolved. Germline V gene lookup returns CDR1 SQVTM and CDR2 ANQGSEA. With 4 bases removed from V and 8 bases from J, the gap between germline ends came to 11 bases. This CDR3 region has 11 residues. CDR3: CSVGTQRGYTF. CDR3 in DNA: TGCAGCGTTGGGACCCAGCGGGGCTACACCTTC. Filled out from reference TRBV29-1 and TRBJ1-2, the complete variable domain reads SAVISQKPSRDICQRGTSLTIQCQVDSQVTMMFWYRQQPGQSLTLIATANQGSEATYESGFVIDKFPISRPNLTFSTLTVSNMSPEDSSIYLCSVGTQRGYTFGSGTRLTVV.

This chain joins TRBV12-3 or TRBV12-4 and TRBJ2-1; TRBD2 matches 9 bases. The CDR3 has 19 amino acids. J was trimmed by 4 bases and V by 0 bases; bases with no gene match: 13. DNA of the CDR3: TGTGCCAGCAGTTTAGCCCAAGACACTTGGCGGGAGGGTTACAATGAGCAGTTCTTC. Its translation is CASSLAQDTWREGYNEQFF.

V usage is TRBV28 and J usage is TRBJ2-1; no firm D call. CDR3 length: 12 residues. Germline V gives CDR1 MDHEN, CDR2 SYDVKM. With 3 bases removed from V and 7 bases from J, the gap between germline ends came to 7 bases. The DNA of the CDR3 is TGTGCCAGCAGTTTCGTTCGGAATGAGCAGTTCTTC. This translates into CASSFVRNEQFF. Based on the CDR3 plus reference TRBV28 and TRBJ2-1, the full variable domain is DVKVTQSSRYLVKRTGEKVFLECVQDMDHENMFWYRQDPGLGLRLIYFSYDVKMKEKGDIPEGYSVSREKKERFSLILESASTNQTSMYLCASSFVRNEQFFGPGTRLTVL.

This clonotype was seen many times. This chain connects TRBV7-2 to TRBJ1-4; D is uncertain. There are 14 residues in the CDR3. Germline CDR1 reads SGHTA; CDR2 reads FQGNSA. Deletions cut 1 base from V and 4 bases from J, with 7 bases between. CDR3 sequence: CASSLVVGNEKLFF. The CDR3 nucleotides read TGTGCCAGCAGCTTAGTCGTCGGTAATGAAAAACTGTTTTTT. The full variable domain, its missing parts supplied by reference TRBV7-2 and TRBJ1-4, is GAGVSQSPSNKVTEKGKDVELRCDPISGHTALYWYRQSLGQGLEFLIYFQGNSAPDKSGLPSDRFSAERTGGSVSTLTIQRTQQEDSAVYLCASSLVVGNEKLFFGSGTQLSVL.

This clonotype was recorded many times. For the CDR3, the DNA is TGTGCCAGCAGCTCATCGCTCCAGGGGGCTGACTACTATGGCTACACCTTC. It specifies CASSSSLQGADYYGYTF. The chain couples TRBV7-8 to TRBJ1-2; 8 bases agree with TRBD1. This CDR3 comprises 17 residues. J lost 3 bases, V lost 4 bases, and 13 bases had no gene match. Germline V CDR1 and CDR2: SGHVS, FQNEAQ. Full variable domain (remainder filled in from reference TRBV7-8 and TRBJ1-2): GAGVSQSPRYKVAKRGQDVALRCDPISGHVSLFWYQQALGQGPEFLTYFQNEAQLDKSGLPSDRFFAERPEGSVSTLKIQRTQQEDSAVYLCASSSSLQGADYYGYTFGSGTRLTVV.

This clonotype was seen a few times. DNA for the CDR3: TGCGCCAGCAGCCAAGATTCAGTCGACAGCGATATTTACAATGAGCAGTTCTTC. Translated, it gives CASSQDSVDSDIYNEQFF. This rearrangement joins TRBV4-3 to TRBJ2-1; maybe TRBD1 (5 bases). This CDR3 region has 18 residues. Trimming pared 0 bases from V and 4 bases from J, leaving 19 bases between. From germline, CDR1 is LGHNA and CDR2 YSLEER.

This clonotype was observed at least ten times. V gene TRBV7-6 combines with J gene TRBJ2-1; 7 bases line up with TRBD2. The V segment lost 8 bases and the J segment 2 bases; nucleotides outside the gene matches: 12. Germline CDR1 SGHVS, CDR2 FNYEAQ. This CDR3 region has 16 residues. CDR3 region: CASVSILGTTYNEQFF. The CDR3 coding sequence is TGTGCCAGCGTCTCAATCCTTGGGACTACCTACAATGAGCAGTTCTTC.

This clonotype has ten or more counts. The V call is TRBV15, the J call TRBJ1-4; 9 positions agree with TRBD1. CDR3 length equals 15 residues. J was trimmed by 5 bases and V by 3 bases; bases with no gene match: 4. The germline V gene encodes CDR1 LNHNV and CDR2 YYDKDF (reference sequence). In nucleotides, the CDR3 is TGTGCCACCAGCAGCATCGGACAGGGGAATGAAAAACTGTTTTTT. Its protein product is CATSSIGQGNEKLFF.

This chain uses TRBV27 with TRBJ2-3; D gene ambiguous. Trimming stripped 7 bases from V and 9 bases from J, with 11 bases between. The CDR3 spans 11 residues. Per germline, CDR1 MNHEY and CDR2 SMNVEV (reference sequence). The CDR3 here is CASTRDGTQYF. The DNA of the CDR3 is TGTGCCAGCACCCGAGATGGGACGCAGTATTTT.

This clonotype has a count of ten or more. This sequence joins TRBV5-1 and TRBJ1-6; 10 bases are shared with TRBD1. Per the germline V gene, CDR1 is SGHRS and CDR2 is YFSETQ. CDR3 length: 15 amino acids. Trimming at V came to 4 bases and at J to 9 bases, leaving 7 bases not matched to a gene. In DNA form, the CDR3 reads TGCGCCAGCAGCCCGGGACAGGGGAGTGGTTCACCCCTCCACTTT. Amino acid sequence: CASSPGQGSGSPLHF.